This T cell receptor beta chain was identified during a study of cytomegalovirus exposure and HLA in healthy donors. Study-wide results and limits: CMV antigen specificity was confirmed in vitro for a few CMV-associated chains. CMV serostatus stood as the only immune exposure information on hand.

The primer mix had 60 Vbeta and 13 Jbeta primers. Assay: immunoSEQ multiplex PCR; the TCRdb copy retains only in-frame clones and omits some. There are approximately 160,000 clones in the sample; 77% occur only once, and roughly 1.4% lies in the top ten. Per the germline V gene, CDR1 is MNHEY and CDR2 is SVGAGI. Trimming removed 6 bases at V and 6 bases at J, with 15 bases between. This CDR3 is 14 amino acids long. In the case of this clone: Antigen unknown.

The sequenced material came from PBMCs. The genes are TRBV6-5 and TRBJ1-3; D remains unclear. This sequence originates from a woman in her 30s in good health and CMV-seropositive. The CDR3 reads CASREVLGVNTIYF. Written as DNA, the CDR3 is TGTGCCAGCAGGGAAGTTTTGGGAGTAAACACCATATATTTT.